This T cell receptor (beta chain) was found in a study of beta chain features in type 1 diabetes. Overall study findings and caveats: Among all four CD4+ subsets, Type 1 diabetes patients had TCRB CDR3s that were moderately but significantly shorter.

For this clone: Antigen: not known.

TCRB transcripts that were expressed got sequenced, as all of the isolated RNA had been reverse transcribed. Profiling relied on immunoSEQ multiplex PCR, and the TCRdb table lists in-frame clones only, not all of them. Of fewer than 650,000 clones detected, about 14% appear once; the ten largest clones hold under 0.095%. This TCR came from a man between 18 and 35 years old in good health. Sequenced: naive CD4+ T cells from blood.

The CDR3 here is CATVAAGRTDTQYF. The DNA of the CDR3 is TGTGCCACTGTAGCGGCGGGAAGGACAGATACGCAGTATTTT. This chain links TRBV10-3 with TRBJ2-3; D may be TRBD2 (6 bases). From germline, CDR1 is ENHRY and CDR2 SYGVKD. V was cut by 10 bases and J by 3 bases, with 17 bases left in between. The CDR3 length is 14 residues.